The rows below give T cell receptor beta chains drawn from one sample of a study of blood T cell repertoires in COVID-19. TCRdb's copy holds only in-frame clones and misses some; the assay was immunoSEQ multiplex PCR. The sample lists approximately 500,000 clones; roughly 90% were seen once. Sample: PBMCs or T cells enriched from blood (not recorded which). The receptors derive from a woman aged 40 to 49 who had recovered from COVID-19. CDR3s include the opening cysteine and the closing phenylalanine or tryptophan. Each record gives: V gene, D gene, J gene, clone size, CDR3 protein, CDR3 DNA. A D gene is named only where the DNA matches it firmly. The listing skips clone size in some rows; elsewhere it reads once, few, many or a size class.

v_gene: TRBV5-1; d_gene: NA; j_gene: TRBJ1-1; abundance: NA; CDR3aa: CASNRVSMNTEAFF; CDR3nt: TGCGCCAGCAACAGGGTGTCGATGAACACTGAAGCTTTCTTT
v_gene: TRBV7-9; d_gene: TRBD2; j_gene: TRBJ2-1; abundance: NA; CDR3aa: CASRFTSGRVHEQFF; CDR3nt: TGTGCCAGCAGATTTACTAGCGGGAGGGTCCATGAGCAGTTCTTC
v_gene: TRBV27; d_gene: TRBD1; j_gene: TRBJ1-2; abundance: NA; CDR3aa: CASSWGTGGNGYTF; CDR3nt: TGTGCCAGCAGTTGGGGGACAGGGGGCAATGGCTACACCTTC
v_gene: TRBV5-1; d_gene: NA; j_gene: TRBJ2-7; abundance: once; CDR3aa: CASSLDGEQYF; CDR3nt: TGCGCCAGCAGCTTGGACGGCGAGCAGTACTTC
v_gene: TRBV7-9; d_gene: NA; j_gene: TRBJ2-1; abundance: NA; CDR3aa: CASSLPFQGPYNEQFF; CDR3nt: TGTGCCAGCAGCTTACCATTTCAGGGTCCCTACAATGAGCAGTTCTTC
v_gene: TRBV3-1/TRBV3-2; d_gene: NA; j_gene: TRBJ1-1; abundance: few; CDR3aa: CASSQRNTEAFF; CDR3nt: TGTGCCAGCAGCCAGCGCAACACTGAAGCTTTCTTT
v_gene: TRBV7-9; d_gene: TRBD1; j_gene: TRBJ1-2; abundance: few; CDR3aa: CASSRTGSDYGYTF; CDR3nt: TGTGCCAGCAGCCGGACAGGGTCTGACTATGGCTACACCTTC
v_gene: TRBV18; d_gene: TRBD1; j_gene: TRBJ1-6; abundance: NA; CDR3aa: CASSPGTGGNSPLHF; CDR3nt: TGTGCCAGCTCACCGGGGACAGGGGGCAACTCACCCCTCCACTTT
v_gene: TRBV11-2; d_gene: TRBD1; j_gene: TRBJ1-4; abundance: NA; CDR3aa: CASSSRDRNEKLFF; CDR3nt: TGTGCCAGCAGCTCTCGGGACAGGAATGAAAAACTGTTTTTT
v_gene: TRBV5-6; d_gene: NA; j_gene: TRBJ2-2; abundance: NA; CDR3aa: CASSPLWPSNTGELFF; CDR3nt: TGTGCCAGCAGCCCCTTATGGCCCTCTAACACCGGGGAGCTGTTTTTT
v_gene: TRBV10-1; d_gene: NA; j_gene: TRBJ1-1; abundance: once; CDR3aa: CASSAQGREAFF; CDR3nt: TGCGCCAGCAGTGCACAGGGACGTGAAGCTTTCTTT
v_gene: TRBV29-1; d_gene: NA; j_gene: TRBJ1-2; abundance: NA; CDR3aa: CSVAGYYGYTF; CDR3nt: TGCAGCGTTGCAGGGTACTATGGCTACACCTTC
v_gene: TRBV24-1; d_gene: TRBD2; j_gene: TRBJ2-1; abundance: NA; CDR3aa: CATSAPPWSGSNEQFF; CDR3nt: TGTGCCACCAGTGCTCCCCCTTGGAGCGGGAGCAATGAGCAGTTCTTC
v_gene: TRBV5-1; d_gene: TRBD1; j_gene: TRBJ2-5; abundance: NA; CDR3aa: CASSSTGVETQYF; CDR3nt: TGCGCCAGCAGCTCGACAGGGGTAGAGACCCAGTACTTC
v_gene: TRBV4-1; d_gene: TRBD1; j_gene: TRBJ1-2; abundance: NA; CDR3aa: CASSLGQGADGYTF; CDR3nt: TGCGCCAGCAGCCTAGGACAGGGAGCGGATGGCTACACCTTC
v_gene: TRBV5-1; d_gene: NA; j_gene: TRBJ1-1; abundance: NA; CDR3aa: CASSLERGGRMNTEAFF; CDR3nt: TGCGCCAGCAGCTTGGAAAGGGGTGGCAGGATGAACACTGAAGCTTTCTTT
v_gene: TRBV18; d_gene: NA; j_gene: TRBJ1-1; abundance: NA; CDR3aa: CASSPQIDRNTEAFF; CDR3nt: TGTGCCAGCTCACCACAGATAGACAGGAACACTGAAGCTTTCTTT
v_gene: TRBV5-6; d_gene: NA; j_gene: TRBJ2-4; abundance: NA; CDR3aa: CASSLGGLGNIQYF; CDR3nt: TGTGCCAGCAGCTTGGGGGGGCTAGGAAACATTCAGTACTTC
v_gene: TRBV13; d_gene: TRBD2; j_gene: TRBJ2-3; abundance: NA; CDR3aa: CASSWGLAGPTDTQYF; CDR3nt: TGTGCCAGCAGCTGGGGACTAGCGGGACCCACAGATACGCAGTATTTT
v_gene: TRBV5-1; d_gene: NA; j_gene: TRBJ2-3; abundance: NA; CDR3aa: CASSIAIPSTDTQYF; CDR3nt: TGCGCCAGCAGCATAGCAATTCCTAGCACAGATACGCAGTATTTT
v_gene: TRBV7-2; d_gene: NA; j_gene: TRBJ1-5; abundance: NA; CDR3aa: CASSLGAPSRQPQHF; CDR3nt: TGTGCCAGCAGCTTAGGAGCCCCTTCTCGTCAGCCCCAGCATTTT
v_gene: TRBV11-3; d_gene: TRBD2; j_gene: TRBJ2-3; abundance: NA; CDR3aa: CASSLGLAVTDTQYF; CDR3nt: TGTGCCAGCAGCTTAGGACTAGCGGTCACAGATACGCAGTATTTT
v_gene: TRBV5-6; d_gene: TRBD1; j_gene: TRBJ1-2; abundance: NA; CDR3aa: CASRPRDRGAYYGYTF; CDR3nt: TGTGCCAGCAGGCCTCGGGACAGGGGAGCGTACTATGGCTACACCTTC
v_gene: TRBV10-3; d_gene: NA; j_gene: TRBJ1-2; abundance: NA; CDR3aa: CAISESAGSYGYTF; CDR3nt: TGTGCCATCAGTGAGTCGGCAGGCTCCTATGGCTACACCTTC
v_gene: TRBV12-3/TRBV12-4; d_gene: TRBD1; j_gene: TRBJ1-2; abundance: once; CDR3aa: CASTPTGLRGYTF; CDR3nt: TGTGCCAGCACGCCGACAGGGCTCAGGGGCTACACCTTC
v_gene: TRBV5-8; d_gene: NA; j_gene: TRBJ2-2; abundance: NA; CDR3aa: CATKKRGGANTGELFF; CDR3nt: TGTGCCACCAAAAAACGAGGGGGGGCGAACACCGGGGAGCTGTTTTTT
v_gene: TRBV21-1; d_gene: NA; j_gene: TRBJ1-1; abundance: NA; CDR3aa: CASSKSVRDRGLDTEAFF; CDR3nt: TGTGCCAGCAGCAAATCAGTGAGGGACAGGGGGCTGGACACTGAAGCTTTCTTT
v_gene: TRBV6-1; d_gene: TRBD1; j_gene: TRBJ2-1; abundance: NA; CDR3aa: CASSETGGSEQFF; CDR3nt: TGTGCCAGCAGTGAAACAGGGGGTAGTGAGCAGTTCTTC
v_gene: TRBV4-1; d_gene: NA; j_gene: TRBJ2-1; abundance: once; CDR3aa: CASSQAALVDEQFF; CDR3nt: TGCGCCAGCAGCCAAGCCGCGTTGGTGGATGAGCAGTTCTTC
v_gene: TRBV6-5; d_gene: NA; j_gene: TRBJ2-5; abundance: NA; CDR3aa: CASSAPRTGKETQYF; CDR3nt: TGTGCCAGCAGCGCACCCCGTACAGGAAAAGAGACCCAGTACTTC
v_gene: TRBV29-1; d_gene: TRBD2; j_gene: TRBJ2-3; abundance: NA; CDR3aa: CSVVSGVTDTQYF; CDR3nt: TGCAGCGTTGTGAGCGGGGTCACAGATACGCAGTATTTT
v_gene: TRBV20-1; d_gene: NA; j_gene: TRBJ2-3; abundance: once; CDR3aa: CSAQKDTQYF; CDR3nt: TGCAGTGCCCAAAAAGATACGCAGTATTTT
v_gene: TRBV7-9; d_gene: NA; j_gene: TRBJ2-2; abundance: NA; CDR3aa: CASSLAAGTDLTGELFF; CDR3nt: TGTGCCAGCAGCTTAGCGGCGGGGACAGACCTCACCGGGGAGCTGTTTTTT
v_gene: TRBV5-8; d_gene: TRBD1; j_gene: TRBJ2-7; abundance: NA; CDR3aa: CASSSDPRAGQGKEQYF; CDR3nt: TGTGCCAGCAGCTCGGACCCTAGAGCGGGACAGGGTAAAGAGCAGTACTTC
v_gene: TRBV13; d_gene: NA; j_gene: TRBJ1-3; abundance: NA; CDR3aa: CASSLGGFLSGNTIYF; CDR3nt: TGTGCCAGCAGCTTAGGCGGGTTCCTCTCTGGAAACACCATATATTTT
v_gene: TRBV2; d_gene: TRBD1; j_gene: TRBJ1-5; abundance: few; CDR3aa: CASSVHRGHNQPQHF; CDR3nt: TGTGCCAGCAGTGTGCACAGGGGCCACAATCAGCCCCAGCATTTT
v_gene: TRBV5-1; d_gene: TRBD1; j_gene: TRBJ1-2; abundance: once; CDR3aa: CASSSSGQGARGYTF; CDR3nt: TGCGCCAGCAGCTCATCGGGACAGGGGGCAAGAGGCTACACCTTC
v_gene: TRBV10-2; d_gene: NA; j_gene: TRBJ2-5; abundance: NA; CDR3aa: CASSENGAEIETQYF; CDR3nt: TGCGCCAGCAGTGAGAATGGCGCGGAGATAGAGACCCAGTACTTC
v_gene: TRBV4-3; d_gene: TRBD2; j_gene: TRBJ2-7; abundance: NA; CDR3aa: CASSPGTSGYEQYF; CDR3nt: TGCGCCAGCAGCCCTGGGACTAGCGGGTACGAGCAGTACTTC
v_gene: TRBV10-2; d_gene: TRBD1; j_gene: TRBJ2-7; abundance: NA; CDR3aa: CASRLRQGAYEQYF; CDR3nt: TGCGCCAGCAGGCTACGACAGGGGGCATACGAGCAGTACTTC
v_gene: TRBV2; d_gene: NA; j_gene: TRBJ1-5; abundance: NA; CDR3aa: CASSDGRGRNQPQHF; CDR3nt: TGTGCCAGCAGTGACGGGCGGGGGCGCAATCAGCCCCAGCATTTT
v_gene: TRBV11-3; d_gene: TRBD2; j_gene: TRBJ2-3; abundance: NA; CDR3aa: CASSTGTSGTTDTQYF; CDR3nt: TGTGCCAGCAGCACCGGGACTAGCGGGACTACAGATACGCAGTATTTT
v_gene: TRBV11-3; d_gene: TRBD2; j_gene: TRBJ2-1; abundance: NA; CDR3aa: CASSLDIVAGGPVGNEQFF; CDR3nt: TGTGCCAGCAGCTTAGATATCGTAGCGGGAGGCCCAGTGGGGAATGAGCAGTTCTTC
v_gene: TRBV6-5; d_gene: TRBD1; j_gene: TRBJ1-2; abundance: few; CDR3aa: CASSPADRVGYTF; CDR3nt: TGTGCCAGCAGTCCGGCGGACAGGGTTGGCTACACCTTC
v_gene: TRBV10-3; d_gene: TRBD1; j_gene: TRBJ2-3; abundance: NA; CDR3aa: CAIRQGDGTQYF; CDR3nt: TGTGCCATCAGGCAGGGGGACGGTACGCAGTATTTT
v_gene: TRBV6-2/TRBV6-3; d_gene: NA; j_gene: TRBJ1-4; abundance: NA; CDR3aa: CASSRTVPNEKLFF; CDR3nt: TGTGCCAGCAGCAGGACAGTGCCTAATGAAAAACTGTTTTTT
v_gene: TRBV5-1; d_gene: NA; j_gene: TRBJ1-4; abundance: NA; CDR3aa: CASSGTDSVEKLFF; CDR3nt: TGCGCCAGCAGCGGGACGGACAGCGTTGAAAAACTGTTTTTT
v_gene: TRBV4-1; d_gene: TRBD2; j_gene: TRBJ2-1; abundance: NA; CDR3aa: CASRQGLAGSNEQFF; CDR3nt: TGCGCCAGCAGACAGGGACTAGCGGGAAGCAATGAGCAGTTCTTC
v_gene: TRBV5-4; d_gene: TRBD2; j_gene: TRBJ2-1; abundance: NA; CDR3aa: CASSWGLANSYNEQFF; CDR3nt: TGTGCCAGCAGCTGGGGACTAGCGAACTCCTACAATGAGCAGTTCTTC
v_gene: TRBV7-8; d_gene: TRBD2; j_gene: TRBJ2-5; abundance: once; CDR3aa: CASSLVGGPSETQYF; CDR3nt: TGTGCCAGCAGCTTGGTGGGAGGGCCCTCGGAGACCCAGTACTTC
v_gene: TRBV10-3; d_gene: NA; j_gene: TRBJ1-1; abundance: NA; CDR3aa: CAISLDRVNTEAFF; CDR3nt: TGTGCCATCAGCCTGGACAGAGTGAACACTGAAGCTTTCTTT
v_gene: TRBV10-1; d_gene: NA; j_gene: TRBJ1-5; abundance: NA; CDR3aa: CASSELADRRHSNQPQHF; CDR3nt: TGCGCCAGCAGTGAGTTGGCCGACAGGCGCCATAGCAATCAGCCCCAGCATTTT
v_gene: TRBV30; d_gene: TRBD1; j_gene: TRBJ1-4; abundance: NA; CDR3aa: CAWTLGDRFNEKLFF; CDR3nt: TGTGCCTGGACTCTGGGGGACAGGTTTAATGAAAAACTGTTTTTT
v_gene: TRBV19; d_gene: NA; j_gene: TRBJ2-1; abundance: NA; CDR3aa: CASSRGLDPYNEQFF; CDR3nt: TGTGCCAGTAGTAGGGGACTTGATCCCTACAATGAGCAGTTCTTC
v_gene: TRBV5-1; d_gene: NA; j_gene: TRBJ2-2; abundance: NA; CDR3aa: CASSLASTGELFF; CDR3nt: TGCGCCAGCAGCTTGGCCAGCACCGGGGAGCTGTTTTTT
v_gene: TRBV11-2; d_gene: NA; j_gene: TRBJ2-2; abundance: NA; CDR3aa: CASSLGPTGELFF; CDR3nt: TGTGCCAGCAGCTTGGGCCCGACCGGGGAGCTGTTTTTT
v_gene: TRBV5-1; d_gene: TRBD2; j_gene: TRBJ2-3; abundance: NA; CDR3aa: CASSLYTSATDTQYF; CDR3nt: TGCGCCAGCAGCTTGTACACTAGCGCCACAGATACGCAGTATTTT
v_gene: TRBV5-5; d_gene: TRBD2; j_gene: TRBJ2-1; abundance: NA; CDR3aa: CASSLAEGLGEQFF; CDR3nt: TGTGCCAGCAGCTTGGCGGAGGGACTAGGAGAGCAGTTCTTC
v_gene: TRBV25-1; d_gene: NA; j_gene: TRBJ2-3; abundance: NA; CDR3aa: CASSESGGVVTDTQYF; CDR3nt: TGTGCCAGCAGTGAATCTGGCGGGGTGGTCACAGATACGCAGTATTTT
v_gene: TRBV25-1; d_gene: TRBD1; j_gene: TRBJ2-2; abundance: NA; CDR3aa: CASKGQVGELFF; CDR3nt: TGTGCCAGCAAAGGACAGGTCGGGGAGCTGTTTTTT